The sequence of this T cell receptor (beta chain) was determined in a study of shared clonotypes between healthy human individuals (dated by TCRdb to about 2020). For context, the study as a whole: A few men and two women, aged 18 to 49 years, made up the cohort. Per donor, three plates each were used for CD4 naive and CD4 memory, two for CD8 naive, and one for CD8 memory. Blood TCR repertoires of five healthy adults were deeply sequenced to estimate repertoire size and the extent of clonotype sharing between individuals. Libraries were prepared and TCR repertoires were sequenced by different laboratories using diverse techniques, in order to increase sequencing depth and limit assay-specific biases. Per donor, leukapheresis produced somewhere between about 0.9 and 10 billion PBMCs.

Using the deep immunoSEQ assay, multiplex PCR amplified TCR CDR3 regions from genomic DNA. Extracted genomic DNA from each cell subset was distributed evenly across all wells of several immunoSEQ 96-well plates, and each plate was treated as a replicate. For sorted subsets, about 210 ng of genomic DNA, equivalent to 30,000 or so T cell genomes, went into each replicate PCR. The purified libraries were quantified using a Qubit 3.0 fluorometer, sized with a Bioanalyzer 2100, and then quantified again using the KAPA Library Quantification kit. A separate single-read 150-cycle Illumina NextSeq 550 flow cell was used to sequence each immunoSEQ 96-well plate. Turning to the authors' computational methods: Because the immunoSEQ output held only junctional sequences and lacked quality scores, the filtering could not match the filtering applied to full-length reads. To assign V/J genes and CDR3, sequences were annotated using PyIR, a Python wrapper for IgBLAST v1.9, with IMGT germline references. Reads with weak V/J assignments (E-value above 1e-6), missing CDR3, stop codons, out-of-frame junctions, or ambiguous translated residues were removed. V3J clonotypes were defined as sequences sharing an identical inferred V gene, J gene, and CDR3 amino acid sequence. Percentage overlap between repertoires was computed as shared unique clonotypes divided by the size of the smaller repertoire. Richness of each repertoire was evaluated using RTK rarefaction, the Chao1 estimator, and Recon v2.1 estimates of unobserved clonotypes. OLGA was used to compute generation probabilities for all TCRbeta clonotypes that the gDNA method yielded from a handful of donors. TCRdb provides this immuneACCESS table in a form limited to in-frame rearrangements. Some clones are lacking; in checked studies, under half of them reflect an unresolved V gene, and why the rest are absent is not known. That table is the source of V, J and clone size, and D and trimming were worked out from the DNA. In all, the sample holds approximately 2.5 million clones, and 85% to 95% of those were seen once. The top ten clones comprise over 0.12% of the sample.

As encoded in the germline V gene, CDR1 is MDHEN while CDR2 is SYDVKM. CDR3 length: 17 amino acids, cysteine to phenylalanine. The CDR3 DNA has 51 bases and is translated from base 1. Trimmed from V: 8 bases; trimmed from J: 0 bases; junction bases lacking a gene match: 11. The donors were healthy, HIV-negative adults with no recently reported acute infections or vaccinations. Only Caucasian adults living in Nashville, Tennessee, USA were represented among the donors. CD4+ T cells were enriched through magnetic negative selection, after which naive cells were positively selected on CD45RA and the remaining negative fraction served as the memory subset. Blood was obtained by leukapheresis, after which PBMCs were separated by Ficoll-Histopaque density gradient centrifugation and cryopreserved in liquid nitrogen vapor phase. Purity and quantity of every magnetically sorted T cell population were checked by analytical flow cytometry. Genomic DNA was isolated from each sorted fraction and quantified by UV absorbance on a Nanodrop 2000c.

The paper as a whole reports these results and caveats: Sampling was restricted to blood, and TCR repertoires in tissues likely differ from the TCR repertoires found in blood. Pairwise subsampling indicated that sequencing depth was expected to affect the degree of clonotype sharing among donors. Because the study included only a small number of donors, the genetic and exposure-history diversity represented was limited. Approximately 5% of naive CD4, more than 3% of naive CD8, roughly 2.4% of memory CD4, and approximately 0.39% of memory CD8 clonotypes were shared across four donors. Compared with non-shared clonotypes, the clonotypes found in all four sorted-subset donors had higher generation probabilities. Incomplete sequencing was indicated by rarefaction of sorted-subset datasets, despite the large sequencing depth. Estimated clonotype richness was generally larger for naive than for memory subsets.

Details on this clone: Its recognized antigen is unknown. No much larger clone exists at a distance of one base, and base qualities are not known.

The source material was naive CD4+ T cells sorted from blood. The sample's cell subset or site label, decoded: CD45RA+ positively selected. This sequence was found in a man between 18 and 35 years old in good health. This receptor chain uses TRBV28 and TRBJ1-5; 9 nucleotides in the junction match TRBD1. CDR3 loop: CASRGRQGVLSNQPQHF. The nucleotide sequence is TGTGCCAGCCGGGGAAGACAGGGGGTTCTTAGCAATCAGCCCCAGCATTTT.